These 32 T cell receptor beta chains came from one sample sequenced in a study of cytomegalovirus exposure and HLA in healthy donors. A multiplex PCR was run with 60 Vbeta primers and 13 Jbeta primers. Sequencing used immunoSEQ multiplex PCR; TCRdb keeps in-frame clones, though not all of them. This table holds 100,000 to 150,000 clones, roughly 81% found once. The sequenced material came from PBMCs. These receptors all come from a woman between 25 and 40 years old in good health and CMV-seronegative.

V gene TRBV5-1 combines with J gene TRBJ1-1; 9 positions agree with TRBD1. The V gene end was trimmed by 2 bases and the J gene end by 4 bases; junction bases not matched to a gene: 0. CDR3 size: 13 residues. In germline, CDR1 is SGHRS, CDR2 YFSETQ. The CDR3 DNA reads as TGCGCCAGCAGCTTACAGGGGGCCACTGAAGCTTTCTTT. It specifies CASSLQGATEAFF.

The chain links TRBV9 to TRBJ2-7, with a tentative D call TRBD1 (5 bases). Germline values: CDR1 SGDLS, CDR2 YYNGEE. CDR3 length: 15 amino acids. V was shortened by 3 bases and J by 2 bases, with 15 bases between the two germline ends. The CDR3 nucleotides are TGTGCCAGCAGCGCCCAAGGGGCCGACGCCTACGAGCAGTACTTC. Its protein is CASSAQGADAYEQYF. Complete variable domain (other parts from reference TRBV9 and TRBJ2-7): DSGVTQTPKHLITATGQRVTLRCSPRSGDLSVYWYQQSLDQGLQFLIQYYNGEERAKGNILERFSAQQFPDLHSELNLSSLELGDSALYFCASSAQGADAYEQYFGPGTRLTVT.

The rearrangement uses TRBV2 and TRBJ1-5; D gene uncertain. V was clipped by 0 bases and J by 9 bases, with 9 bases between them. Germline loops: CDR1 SNHLY, CDR2 FYNNEI. This CDR3 has 13 residues. The CDR3 sequence is CASSEAEARPQHF. In DNA, the CDR3 is TGTGCCAGCAGTGAAGCTGAGGCTCGGCCCCAGCATTTT.

The chain has TRBV30 and TRBJ1-3; D might be TRBD1 (6 bases). From germline, CDR1 is GTSNPN and CDR2 SVGIG (reference sequence). Trimming stripped 1 base from V and 3 bases from J, with 13 bases between. The CDR3 loop spans 15 amino acids. In nucleotides, the CDR3 is TGTGCCTGGAGTGGTAATCAGGGGATTGGAAACACCATATATTTT. This encodes CAWSGNQGIGNTIYF.

The chain carries TRBV4-3 and TRBJ2-2, with 8 positions matching TRBD2. The CDR3 is made up of 17 amino acids. V was pared by 0 bases and J by 0 bases, with 3 bases of the junction left unmatched. Germline-derived CDR1 and CDR2 are LGHNA and YSLEER. The CDR3 region has the DNA TGCGCCAGCAGCCAAGATAGCGGGACAACGAACACCGGGGAGCTGTTTTTT. Amino acids: CASSQDSGTTNTGELFF.

V and J are TRBV11-1 and TRBJ2-7; 9 positions agree with TRBD1. CDR1 is SGHAT, CDR2 FQDESV, per germline (reference sequence). The CDR3 has 12 residues. V was pared by 3 bases and J by 6 bases, with 0 bases of the junction left unmatched. The CDR3 nucleotides are TGTGCCAGCAGCTTGGACAGGGGCGAGCAGTACTTC. Protein sequence: CASSLDRGEQYF.

CDR3 in DNA: TGCAGCGTTGAGGGGGGGACCAAAAACATTCAGTACTTC. It yields the protein CSVEGGTKNIQYF. The V gene is TRBV29-1, the J gene TRBJ2-4, with 7 bases matching TRBD2. V shed 3 bases and J 2 bases; nucleotides not matched to a gene: 1. The germline V gene encodes CDR1 SQVTM and CDR2 ANQGSEA. The length of the CDR3 is 13 residues.

The V gene is TRBV5-1, the J gene TRBJ1-2; no clear D. Germline V gives CDR1 SGHRS, CDR2 YFSETQ. Trimming pared 4 bases from V and 3 bases from J, leaving 10 bases between. This CDR3 is 13 amino acids long. The CDR3 loop is CASSMTGDYGYTF. DNA for the CDR3: TGCGCCAGCAGCATGACGGGAGACTATGGCTACACCTTC. The complete variable domain, with remaining parts taken from reference TRBV5-1 and TRBJ1-2, reads KAGVTQTPRYLIKTRGQQVTLSCSPISGHRSVSWYQQTPGQGLQFLFEYFSETQRNKGNFPGRFSGRQFSNSRSEMNVSTLELGDSALYLCASSMTGDYGYTFGSGTRLTVV.

The chain employs TRBV2 and TRBJ2-2, with unresolved D. This CDR3 is built from 14 residues. The V and J ends lost 9 bases and 0 bases respectively, with 11 bases between them. Germline CDR1 is SNHLY and CDR2 is FYNNEI. CDR3 loop: CASLSRTNTGELFF. The CDR3 nucleotides are TGTGCCAGTTTATCCAGAACGAACACCGGGGAGCTGTTTTTT.

This clone showed up just once. Here the CDR3 reads CATSGLLYLGAEAFF. The DNA for the CDR3 is TGTGCCACCAGCGGTTTACTTTACCTGGGCGCTGAAGCTTTCTTT. The chain couples TRBV15 to TRBJ1-1; D is unclear. V gave up 5 bases and J gave up 6 bases, with 19 bases separating them. Per the germline V gene, CDR1 is LNHNV and CDR2 is YYDKDF (reference sequence). This CDR3 contains 15 residues.

The chain employs TRBV4-1 and TRBJ2-7; weak D call: TRBD1 (6 bases). The CDR3 extends over 15 amino acids. Germline V gives CDR1 MGHRA, CDR2 YSYEKL. V shed 1 base and J shed 6 bases, with 16 bases lying between them. Here the CDR3 reads CASSQGDGLRGEQYF. CDR3 in DNA: TGCGCCAGCAGCCAAGGAGACGGGCTCAGGGGCGAGCAGTACTTC.

This clone was observed a handful of times. The chain carries TRBV27 and TRBJ2-3; 8 positions agree with TRBD2. CDR1 is MNHEY and CDR2 is SMNVEV in the germline V gene (reference sequence). This CDR3 spans 14 amino acids. Germline trimming cut 4 bases from V and 2 bases from J; bases unmatched to any gene: 2. CDR3 nucleotides: TGTGCCAGCAGTTCGGGACTAGACACAGATACGCAGTATTTT. Protein: CASSSGLDTDTQYF.

This clone was counted between two and nine times. This chain links TRBV5-1 with TRBJ1-3; no reliable D call. The V and J ends lost 0 bases and 4 bases respectively, with 11 bases between them. This CDR3 has 15 amino acids. CDR1 is SGHRS and CDR2 is YFSETQ in the germline V gene. CDR3 amino acids: CASSLGEVSGNTIYF. The CDR3 coding sequence is TGCGCCAGCAGCTTGGGAGAGGTGTCCGGAAACACCATATATTTT.

The gene calls are TRBV19 and TRBJ2-3; D is possibly TRBD2 (7 bases). V shed 7 bases and J shed 7 bases, with 21 bases lying between them. Germline V lookup: CDR1 LNHDA, CDR2 SQIVND (reference sequence). CDR3 length: 15 amino acids. As DNA, the CDR3 is TGTGCCAGTACCCCGGGGAGGGGGTCCCCGAATACGCAGTATTTT. Protein sequence: CASTPGRGSPNTQYF.

This sequence joins TRBV27 and TRBJ2-5; 7 bases align to TRBD1. With 6 bases clipped from V and 5 bases from J, the junction kept 6 bases outside the gene matches. The CDR3 is 13 amino acids. CDR1 is MNHEY, CDR2 SMNVEV, per germline (reference sequence). CDR3 DNA: TGTGCCAGCAGAAGACAGGGAACGGAGACCCAGTACTTC. It translates to CASRRQGTETQYF.

The chain carries TRBV7-2 and TRBJ2-7; 8 bases map to TRBD1. V was pared by 5 bases and J by 3 bases, with 6 bases of the junction left unmatched. Looked up from germline, CDR1 is SGHTA and CDR2 is FQGNSA. This CDR3 region has 14 residues. Written as DNA, the CDR3 is TGTGCCAGCAGCCCCACAGGGGGTCTCTACGAGCAGTACTTC. Residues: CASSPTGGLYEQYF.

The chain recombines TRBV6-1 with TRBJ2-7; D possibly corresponds to TRBD2 (5 bases). Germline V gene lookup returns CDR1 MNHNS and CDR2 SASEGT. There are 11 residues in the CDR3. Trimming took 11 bases from V and 2 from J, leaving 10 bases between them. The CDR3 sequence is CASGSPYEQYF. In nucleotides, the CDR3 is TGTGCCTCGGGAAGCCCCTACGAGCAGTACTTC.

The rearrangement uses TRBV4-1 and TRBJ1-2; D is uncertain. Per the germline V gene, CDR1 is MGHRA and CDR2 is YSYEKL. The CDR3 runs 15 residues. V was shortened by 1 base and J by 1 base, with 10 bases between the two germline ends. CDR3 loop: CASSQVVVFNYGYTF. CDR3 in DNA: TGCGCCAGCAGCCAAGTTGTCGTTTTTAACTATGGCTACACCTTC.

The chain joins TRBV6-6 to TRBJ1-1, with TRBD1 as a possible D gene (5 bases). The CDR3 contains 16 residues. The germline V gene encodes CDR1 MNHNY and CDR2 SVGAGI (reference sequence). Trimming removed 0 bases at V and 1 base at J, with 12 bases between. CDR3 amino acids: CASSYSKRTGNTEAFF. CDR3 DNA sequence: TGTGCCAGCAGTTACTCGAAAAGAACAGGGAACACTGAAGCTTTCTTT.

For the CDR3, the DNA is TGTGCCTGGTCGCCTTGGGGTAGCGCAGATACGCAGTATTTT. As protein: CAWSPWGSADTQYF. The chain couples TRBV30 to TRBJ2-3, with D perhaps TRBD2 (5 bases). The CDR3 runs to 14 residues. Trimming removed 5 bases from V and 4 bases from J, with 16 bases in between. The germline V gene has CDR1 GTSNPN and CDR2 SVGIG (reference sequence).

This rearrangement joins TRBV2 to TRBJ2-7; D might be TRBD1 (5 bases). V shed 6 bases and J shed 3 bases, with 9 bases lying between them. The CDR3 covers 12 residues. CDR1 and CDR2 from the germline V gene are SNHLY and FYNNEI. The CDR3 bases are TGTGCCAGCAGCTTGGACAACTACGAGCAGTACTTC. Translating gives CASSLDNYEQYF.

To note about this clone: A read error may produce the germline difference seen at one junction end. The rearrangement uses TRBV4-1 and TRBJ1-3; D is ambiguous. The CDR3 covers 15 residues. In germline, CDR1 is MGHRA, CDR2 YSYEKL. CDR3 residues: CASSQLQLSGNTIYF. The DNA for the CDR3 is TGCGCCAGTAGCCAACTACAGCTCTCTGGAAACACCATATATTTT.

The chain uses TRBV30 and TRBJ2-5; D remains ambiguous. The CDR3 extends over 12 amino acids. V was clipped by 1 base and J by 2 bases, with 5 bases between them. Germline V gene lookup returns CDR1 GTSNPN and CDR2 SVGIG (reference sequence). The CDR3 reads CAWSGQQETQYF. DNA of the CDR3: TGTGCCTGGAGTGGGCAGCAAGAGACCCAGTACTTC.

This clone was picked up a small number of times. The chain links TRBV19 to TRBJ2-1; D perhaps matches TRBD1 (6 bases). This CDR3 contains 15 residues. CDR1 and CDR2 (germline): LNHDA, SQIVND (reference sequence). V dropped 5 bases and J dropped 0 bases, with 11 bases sitting between them. CDR3 residues: CASSPDRISYNEQFF. The CDR3 bases are TGTGCCAGTAGTCCTGACAGGATCTCCTACAATGAGCAGTTCTTC.

This clone was detected a few times. The V and J genes are TRBV9 and TRBJ2-3, with a tentative D call TRBD2 (6 bases). Germline CDR1 reads SGDLS; CDR2 reads YYNGEE. Trimming removed 7 bases at V and 4 bases at J, with 16 bases between. The CDR3 totals 14 residues. DNA of the CDR3: TGTGCCAGCCCCAACGGGAGCGGCGCAGATACGCAGTATTTT. Amino acid sequence: CASPNGSGADTQYF.

V and J are TRBV4-2 and TRBJ1-1; D is unresolved. Germline V gene lookup returns CDR1 LGHNA and CDR2 YNFKEQ. V was clipped by 4 bases and J by 8 bases, with 14 bases between them. The CDR3 is 13 residues long. As DNA, the CDR3 is TGTGCCAGCAGCCTACGAGAGGCCGAAGAAGCTTTCTTT. The encoded protein is CASSLREAEEAFF.

The chain links TRBV14 to TRBJ1-2, with TRBD1 matching 7 bases. The CDR3 covers 12 residues. Germline values: CDR1 SGHDN, CDR2 FVKESK. The V segment lost 4 bases and the J segment 4 bases; nucleotides outside the gene matches: 0. CDR3 region: CASSPGGYGYTF. The CDR3 coding sequence is TGTGCCAGCAGCCCAGGGGGCTATGGCTACACCTTC.

V and J are TRBV9 and TRBJ1-5; D gene ambiguous. Between the trimmed V and J ends, which lost 4 bases and 5 bases, there was a span of 13 bases. The V gene's germline CDR1 is SGDLS and CDR2 YYNGEE. The CDR3 totals 14 residues. The CDR3, as DNA: TGTGCCAGCAGCCCTCTGAGCCGAGATCAGCCCCAGCATTTT. Residues: CASSPLSRDQPQHF.

V is TRBV15 and J is TRBJ2-2; D ambiguous. The CDR3 has 14 amino acids. Trimming left V 0 bases short and J 3 bases short, with 5 bases between. CDR1 is LNHNV and CDR2 is YYDKDF in the germline V gene (reference sequence). In nucleotides, the CDR3 is TGTGCCACCAGCAGAGATGGGCACACCGGGGAGCTGTTTTTT. Its protein product is CATSRDGHTGELFF.

The chain is built from TRBV19 and TRBJ1-5; D is undetermined. Looked up from germline, CDR1 is LNHDA and CDR2 is SQIVND (reference sequence). CDR3 length: 15 residues. Trimming removed 3 bases from V and 0 bases from J, with 9 bases in between. The CDR3 bases are TGTGCCAGTAGTATCTCGGAGTATAGCAATCAGCCCCAGCATTTT. It codes for CASSISEYSNQPQHF.

The rearrangement uses TRBV6-1 and TRBJ2-7; D unresolved. Germline V gene data show CDR1 as MNHNS and CDR2 as SASEGT. V was pared by 3 bases and J by 0 bases, with 9 bases between. The CDR3 contains 14 residues. The CDR3 here is CASSDLYGSYEQYF. The CDR3 region has the DNA TGTGCCAGCAGTGATTTATACGGCTCCTACGAGCAGTACTTC.

This clone was observed a handful of times. The rearrangement links TRBV19 to TRBJ1-4; D uncertain. Germline lookup yields CDR1 LNHDA and CDR2 SQIVND (reference sequence). Trimming shortened V by 3 bases and J by 0 bases, and 8 bases separated the two germline ends. The CDR3 runs to 15 residues. CDR3 protein: CASSIAAATNEKLFF. The CDR3 nucleotides are TGTGCCAGTAGTATCGCGGCAGCAACTAATGAAAAACTGTTTTTT. Variable domain in full (rest from reference TRBV19 and TRBJ1-4): DGGITQSPKYLFRKEGQNVTLSCEQNLNHDAMYWYRQDPGQGLRLIYYSQIVNDFQKGDIAEGYSVSREKKESFPLTVTSAQKNPTAFYLCASSIAAATNEKLFFGSGTQLSVL.